This T cell receptor beta chain stems from a study of T-cell memory formation after mild COVID-19. The V and J ends lost 0 bases and 0 bases respectively, with 10 bases between them. Germline lookup yields CDR1 DFQATT and CDR2 SNEGSKA (reference sequence). This CDR3 contains 15 residues. MiXCR, applied by TCRdb to the 5' RACE reads, yields one record per CDR3 protein. The top ten hold around 20% of the sample, which has about 350,000 distinct CDR3 sequences, 20% seen once. This clonotype was detected ten times or more. The chain is built from TRBV20-1 and TRBJ2-3; a possible D gene is TRBD2 (6 bases). The clonotype originates from a young man who had mild COVID-19 (a few samples of this study predate the infection). Cell type and time point are not known. The sequencing sample was made of PBMCs or a T cell subset sorted from them (not recorded which). The CDR3 loop reads CSARDLGTSTDTQYF. CDR3 DNA sequence: TGCAGTGCTAGAGATCTCGGGACTAGCACAGATACGCAGTATTTT.